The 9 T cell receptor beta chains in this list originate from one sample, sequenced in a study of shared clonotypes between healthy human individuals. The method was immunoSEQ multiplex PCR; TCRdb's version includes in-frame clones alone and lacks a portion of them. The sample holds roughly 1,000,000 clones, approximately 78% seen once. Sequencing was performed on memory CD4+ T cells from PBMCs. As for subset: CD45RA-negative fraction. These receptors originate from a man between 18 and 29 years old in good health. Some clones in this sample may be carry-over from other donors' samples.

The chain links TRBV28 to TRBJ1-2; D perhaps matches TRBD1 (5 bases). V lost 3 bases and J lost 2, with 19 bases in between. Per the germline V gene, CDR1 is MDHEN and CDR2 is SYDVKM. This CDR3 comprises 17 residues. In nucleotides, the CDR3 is TGTGCCAGCAGTTTGTTGAGGGGTCGGCGGGGAAACTATGGCTACACCTTC. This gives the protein CASSLLRGRRGNYGYTF.

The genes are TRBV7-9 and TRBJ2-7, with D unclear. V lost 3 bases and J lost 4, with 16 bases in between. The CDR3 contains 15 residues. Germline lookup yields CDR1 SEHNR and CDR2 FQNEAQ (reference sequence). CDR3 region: CASSFSSGMGYEQYF. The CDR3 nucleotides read TGTGCCAGCAGCTTTAGTTCTGGGATGGGTTACGAGCAGTACTTC.

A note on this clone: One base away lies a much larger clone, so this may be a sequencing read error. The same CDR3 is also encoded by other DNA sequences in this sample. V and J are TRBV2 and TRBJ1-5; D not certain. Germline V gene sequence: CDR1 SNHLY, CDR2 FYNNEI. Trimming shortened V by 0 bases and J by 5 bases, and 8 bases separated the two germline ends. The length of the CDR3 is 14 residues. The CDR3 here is CASSEAAAYQPQHF. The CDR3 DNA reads TGTGCCAGCAGTGAAGCGGCGGCTTATCAGCCCCAGCATTTT.

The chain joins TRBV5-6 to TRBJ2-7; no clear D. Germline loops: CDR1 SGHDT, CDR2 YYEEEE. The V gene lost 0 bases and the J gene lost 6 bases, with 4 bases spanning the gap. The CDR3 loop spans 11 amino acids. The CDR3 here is CASSLVSEQYF. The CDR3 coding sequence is TGTGCCAGCAGCTTGGTTTCCGAGCAGTACTTC. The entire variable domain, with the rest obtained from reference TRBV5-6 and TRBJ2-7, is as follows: DAGVTQSPTHLIKTRGQQVTLRCSPKSGHDTVSWYQQALGQGPQFIFQYYEEEERQRGNFPDRFSGHQFPNYSSELNVNALLLGDSALYLCASSLVSEQYFGPGTRLTVT.

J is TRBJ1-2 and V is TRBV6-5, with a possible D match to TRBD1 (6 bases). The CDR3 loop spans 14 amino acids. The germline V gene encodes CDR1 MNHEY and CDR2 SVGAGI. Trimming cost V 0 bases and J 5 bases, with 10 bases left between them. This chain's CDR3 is CASSYSKDSYGYTF. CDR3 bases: TGTGCCAGCAGTTACTCTAAGGACAGTTATGGCTACACCTTC.

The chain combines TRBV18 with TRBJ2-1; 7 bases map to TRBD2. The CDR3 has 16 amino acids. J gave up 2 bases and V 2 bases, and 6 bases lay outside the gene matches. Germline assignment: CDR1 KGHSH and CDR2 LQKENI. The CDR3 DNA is TGTGCCAGCTCACCATCGACTAGCTGGACCTACAATGAGCAGTTCTTC. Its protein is CASSPSTSWTYNEQFF.

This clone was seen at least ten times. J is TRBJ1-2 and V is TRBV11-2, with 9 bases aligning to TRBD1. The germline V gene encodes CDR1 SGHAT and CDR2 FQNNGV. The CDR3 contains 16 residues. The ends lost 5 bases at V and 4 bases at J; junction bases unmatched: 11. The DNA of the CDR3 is TGTGCCAGCAGCCAAGACTCGGGGACAGGGTCCTATGGCTACACCTTC. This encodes CASSQDSGTGSYGYTF.

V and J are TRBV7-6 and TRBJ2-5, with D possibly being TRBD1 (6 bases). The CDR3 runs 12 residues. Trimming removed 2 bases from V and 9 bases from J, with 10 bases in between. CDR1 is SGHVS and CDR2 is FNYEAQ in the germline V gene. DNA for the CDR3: TGTGCCAGCAGCTTATCAGCAGGGGCCCAGTACTTC. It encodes CASSLSAGAQYF.

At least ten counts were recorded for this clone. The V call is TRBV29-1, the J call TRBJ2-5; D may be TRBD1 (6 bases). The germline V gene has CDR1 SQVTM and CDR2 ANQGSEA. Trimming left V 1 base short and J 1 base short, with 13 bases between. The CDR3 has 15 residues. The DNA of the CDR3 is TGCAGCGTTGAAGGAGGGACAAGACGCCAAGAGACCCAGTACTTC. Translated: CSVEGGTRRQETQYF.